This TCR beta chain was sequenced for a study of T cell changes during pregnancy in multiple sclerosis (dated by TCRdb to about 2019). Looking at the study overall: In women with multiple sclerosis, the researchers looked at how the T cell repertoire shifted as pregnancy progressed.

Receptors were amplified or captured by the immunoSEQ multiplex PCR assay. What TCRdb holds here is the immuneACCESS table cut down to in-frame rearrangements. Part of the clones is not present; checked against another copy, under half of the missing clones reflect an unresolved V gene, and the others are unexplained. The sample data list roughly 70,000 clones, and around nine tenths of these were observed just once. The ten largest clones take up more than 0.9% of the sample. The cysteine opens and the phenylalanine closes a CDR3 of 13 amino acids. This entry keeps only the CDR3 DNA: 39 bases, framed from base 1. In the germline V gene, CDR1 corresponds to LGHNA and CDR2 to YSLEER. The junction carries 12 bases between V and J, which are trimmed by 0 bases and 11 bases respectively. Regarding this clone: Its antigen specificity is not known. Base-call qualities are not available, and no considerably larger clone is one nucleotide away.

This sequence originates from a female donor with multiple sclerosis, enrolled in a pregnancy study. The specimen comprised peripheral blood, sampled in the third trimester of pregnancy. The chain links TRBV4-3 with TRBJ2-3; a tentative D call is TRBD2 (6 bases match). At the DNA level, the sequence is TGCGCCAGCAGCCAAGAATGGGGGAGGAAGCAGTATTTT. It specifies CASSQEWGRKQYF.